The clone carrying this T cell receptor beta chain is a singleton in its sample. Its specificity is not known. Produced via immunoSEQ multiplex PCR; TCRdb's table is partial and in-frame only. The sample holds more than 80,000 clones, 90% seen once. The data were obtained in a study of T cell responses to AZD1222 COVID-19 vaccine. Study-wide findings and caveats: Of the AZD1222 recipients, only five to seven were seropositive at baseline. The study found vaccine-associated CD4 TCRs spanning spike, dominant at 160-218 and 743-854. The study found Spike-specific TCR breadth and depth rose after two AZD1222 doses. A mostly white British donor set with more females was recruited, and clonal diversity was possibly underestimated.

From germline, CDR1 is LGHDT and CDR2 YNNKEL (reference sequence). With 4 bases clipped from V and 8 bases from J, the junction kept 20 bases outside the gene matches. The CDR3 runs to 19 residues. The sequencing used peripheral blood, collected 28 days after the second AZD1222 dose. The rearrangement links TRBV3-1 (or the pseudogene TRBV3-2) to TRBJ2-1, with 10 bases fitting TRBD2. The receptor was isolated from an adult who received the AZD1222 COVID-19 vaccine. CDR3 coding DNA: TGTGCCAGCAGCCGCAGAGGCCCCGGTGGAGCGGGGGGGAGCGATGAGCAGTTCTTC. Protein sequence: CASSRRGPGGAGGSDEQFF.